What follows are 32 T cell receptor beta chains derived from one specimen sequenced in a study of CD8+ T cells in alopecia areata. Noted treatment: oral pan-JAK inhibitor, 5-10 mg twice daily. In each case, RNA was isolated and then reverse transcribed into cDNA as the sequencing template. Libraries were prepared by immunoSEQ multiplex PCR; TCRdb keeps only in-frame clonotypes and omits some of them. Of over 95,000 clones listed, roughly three fifths were seen once; the top ten hold 3% to 4%. The source material was CD4+ T cells sorted from blood, sampled at week 24, from a patient treated with tofacitinib. The source of these receptors is a human donor with alopecia areata.

The chain uses TRBV19 and TRBJ1-2, with D unresolved. V lost 6 bases and J lost 6, with 11 bases in between. Germline V gene sequence: CDR1 LNHDA, CDR2 SQIVND (reference sequence). This CDR3 contains 12 residues. The CDR3 spells CASRLDLHGYTF. As DNA, the CDR3 is TGTGCCAGTAGGTTGGATCTTCATGGCTACACCTTC.

The chain is built from TRBV27 and TRBJ1-6; the D gene is possibly TRBD1 (5 bases). The CDR3 spans 14 residues. Germline CDR1 MNHEY, CDR2 SMNVEV (reference sequence). Deletions cut 3 bases from V and 13 bases from J, with 16 bases between. The CDR3 DNA reads TGTGCCAGCAGTTTTGTAGGGGCCCTGGAGCCCCTCCACTTT. Its protein is CASSFVGALEPLHF.

As to this clone: At one of its ends the junction is not consistent with the germline gene, which may arise from a read error. The genes are TRBV7-7 and TRBJ2-1; TRBD2 matches at 12 bases. The CDR3 loop spans 18 amino acids. CDR1 is SSHAT and CDR2 is FNYEAQ in the germline V gene (reference sequence). CDR3 loop: CASSLAVTSGGPYNEQFF. CDR3 in DNA: TGTGCTAGCAGCTTAGCGGTCACTAGCGGGGGGCCTTACAATGAGCAGTTCTTC.

In this sample, this clone turned up once. The chain recombines TRBV29-1 with TRBJ2-5; D is unresolved. The length of the CDR3 is 13 residues. Trimming cost V 2 bases and J 1 base, with 8 bases left between them. CDR1 and CDR2 (germline): SQVTM, ANQGSEA. The CDR3 here is CSVESDFQETQYF. CDR3 in DNA: TGCAGCGTTGAATCAGATTTCCAAGAGACCCAGTACTTC.

This clone has only a few counts. The CDR3 bases are TGTGCCAGCAGCGTCGGGACAGGGGCGTCCTACAATGAGCAGTTCTTC. This translates into CASSVGTGASYNEQFF. J is TRBJ2-1 and V is TRBV9; 10 bases are a match to TRBD1. V gave up 2 bases and J gave up 1 base; unmatched junction bases: 3. This CDR3 has 16 residues. CDR1 and CDR2 (germline): SGDLS, YYNGEE.

The chain is built from TRBV30 and TRBJ2-3; TRBD2 agrees at 9 bases. Trimming cost V 0 bases and J 0 bases; bases outside gene matches: 1. The germline V gene has CDR1 GTSNPN and CDR2 SVGIG (reference sequence). The CDR3 is 15 residues long. DNA for the CDR3: TGTGCCTGGAGTGTTGGACTAGCGAGCACAGATACGCAGTATTTT. Its translation: CAWSVGLASTDTQYF.

With regard to this clone: This sample also contains other DNA sequences that code for the same CDR3. This rearrangement joins TRBV5-6 to TRBJ2-3, with a possible D match to TRBD1 (5 bases). Trimming pared 1 base from V and 0 bases from J, leaving 9 bases between. Germline assignment: CDR1 SGHDT and CDR2 YYEEEE. This CDR3 is 15 amino acids long. The CDR3 bases are TGTGCCAGCAGCTTGAGGGCAGGGAGCACAGATACGCAGTATTTT. It specifies CASSLRAGSTDTQYF.

The J gene is TRBJ2-7, the V gene TRBV7-6; D remains unclear. The V end lost 6 bases, the J end lost 3 bases, and 6 bases lay between the germline ends. Germline V gene lookup returns CDR1 SGHVS and CDR2 FNYEAQ. This CDR3 has 11 amino acids. The CDR3 here is CASSPNYEQYF. The CDR3, as DNA: TGTGCCAGCAGTCCGAACTACGAGCAGTACTTC.

The genes are TRBV27 and TRBJ1-2; 8 bases align to TRBD1. CDR1 is MNHEY and CDR2 is SMNVEV in the germline V gene (reference sequence). This CDR3 is 15 amino acids long. The V gene end was trimmed by 0 bases and the J gene end by 5 bases; junction bases not matched to a gene: 5. The CDR3 DNA follows: TGTGCCAGCAGTTTATCGCCAGGGGGCGTTTATGGCTACACCTTC. The encoded protein is CASSLSPGGVYGYTF.

The chain uses TRBV11-2 and TRBJ2-3, with D perhaps TRBD1 or TRBD2 (6 bases each). Trimming shortened V by 3 bases and J by 6 bases, and 19 bases separated the two germline ends. This CDR3 contains 16 residues. Germline CDR1 reads SGHAT; CDR2 reads FQNNGV. The CDR3 protein is CASSLRGVPSMDTQYF. The CDR3 DNA sequence: TGTGCCAGCAGCTTGAGGGGGGTCCCATCCATGGATACGCAGTATTTT.

The V and J genes are TRBV30 and TRBJ1-5; possibly TRBD1 for D (5 bases). CDR1 is GTSNPN, CDR2 SVGIG, per germline (reference sequence). V was clipped by 2 bases and J by 7 bases, with 12 bases between them. The length of the CDR3 is 13 residues. In DNA form, the CDR3 reads TGTGCCTGGAGTCTTTCAGGGAAGCAGCCCCAGCATTTT. Its protein is CAWSLSGKQPQHF. Filled out from reference TRBV30 and TRBJ1-5, the complete variable domain reads SQTIHQWPATLVQPVGSPLSLECTVEGTSNPNLYWYRQAAGRGLQLLFYSVGIGQISSEVPQNLSASRPQDRQFILSSKKLLLSDSGFYLCAWSLSGKQPQHFGDGTRLSIL.

CDR3 DNA sequence: TGTGCCAGCAGCCAAGTTTCTGGTATGGGTGAAAAACTGTTTTTT. Translating it yields CASSQVSGMGEKLFF. The chain links TRBV4-2 to TRBJ1-4, with D unresolved. The germline gives CDR1 LGHNA, CDR2 YNFKEQ. The CDR3 extends over 15 amino acids. Trimming shortened V by 1 base and J by 7 bases, and 13 bases separated the two germline ends.

The V call is TRBV29-1, the J call TRBJ2-1; 7 bases map to TRBD2. This CDR3 comprises 13 residues. Trimming cost V 4 bases and J 4 bases; bases outside gene matches: 4. Germline CDR1 SQVTM, CDR2 ANQGSEA. CDR3 nucleotide sequence: TGCAGCGTTGGGGGGGGTGAGTACAATGAGCAGTTCTTC. Encoded protein: CSVGGGEYNEQFF.

This clone has a handful of counts. V gene TRBV27 combines with J gene TRBJ1-6; D is uncertain. V lost 8 bases and J 9 bases, leaving 20 bases between the germline ends. This CDR3 region has 15 residues. Germline V gene data show CDR1 as MNHEY and CDR2 as SMNVEV (reference sequence). The CDR3 spells CASREMPARGSPLHF. The CDR3 region has the DNA TGTGCCAGCCGCGAGATGCCAGCACGGGGTTCACCCCTCCACTTT.

The chain is built from TRBV5-1 and TRBJ2-3, with TRBD2 matching 10 bases. Trimming removed 0 bases from V and 3 bases from J; junction bases left unmatched: 1. Germline V lookup: CDR1 SGHRS, CDR2 YFSETQ. The CDR3 is 15 residues long. The CDR3: CASSLVTSGTDTQYF. The CDR3 nucleotides read TGCGCCAGCAGCTTGGTGACTAGCGGGACAGATACGCAGTATTTT.

The V call is TRBV25-1, the J call TRBJ2-3; tentatively, D is TRBD2 (7 bases). In germline, CDR1 is MGHDK, CDR2 SYGVNS. V shed 4 bases and J shed 2 bases, with 16 bases lying between them. This CDR3 region has 16 residues. The CDR3 sequence: CASSGSGGGPTDTQYF. CDR3 coding DNA: TGTGCCAGCAGTGGGTCTGGCGGGGGCCCCACAGATACGCAGTATTTT.

V is TRBV30 and J is TRBJ2-7; D remains ambiguous. CDR1 and CDR2 (germline): GTSNPN, SVGIG (reference sequence). This CDR3 has 13 residues. Trimming stripped 1 base from V and 1 base from J, with 8 bases between. The DNA for the CDR3 is TGTGCCTGGAGTGATTTCGGTTCCTACGAGCAGTACTTC. Protein product: CAWSDFGSYEQYF.

In its sample, this clone was seen a few times. The gene calls are TRBV7-2 and TRBJ1-2; unclear D gene. V lost 1 base and J 5 bases, leaving 8 bases between the germline ends. This CDR3 has 13 residues. Germline loops: CDR1 SGHTA, CDR2 FQGNSA. CDR3 DNA: TGTGCCAGCAGCTTAGATTTTTGGTATGGCTACACCTTC. Protein: CASSLDFWYGYTF.

This clone was seen only a few times. This chain links TRBV18 with TRBJ1-5, with TRBD1 matching 10 bases. Germline values: CDR1 KGHSH, CDR2 LQKENI. Unmatched junction bases numbered 2, after V lost 3 bases and J lost 6 bases. The CDR3 has 14 amino acids. The DNA for the CDR3 is TGTGCCAGCTCACCGGGACAGGGGCCTCAGCCCCAGCATTTT. It yields the protein CASSPGQGPQPQHF. Full variable domain (missing parts from reference TRBV18 and TRBJ1-5): NAGVMQNPRHLVRRRGQEARLRCSPMKGHSHVYWYRQLPEEGLKFMVYLQKENIIDESGMPKERFSAEFPKEGPSILRIQQVVRGDSAAYFCASSPGQGPQPQHFGDGTRLSIL.

The chain links TRBV6-5 to TRBJ2-5, with D perhaps matching TRBD1 or TRBD2 (5 bases each). CDR1 is MNHEY, CDR2 SVGAGI, per germline. Trimming stripped 4 bases from V and 4 bases from J, with 10 bases between. CDR3 length equals 13 residues. CDR3 region: CASSWGSPETQYF. As DNA, the CDR3 is TGTGCCAGCAGTTGGGGGTCCCCAGAGACCCAGTACTTC.

V usage is TRBV10-3 and J usage is TRBJ2-2; TRBD2 agrees at 10 bases. The V gene's germline CDR1 is ENHRY and CDR2 SYGVKD. This CDR3 spans 17 amino acids. V lost 2 bases, J lost 6 bases, and 9 bases stayed unmatched. DNA of the CDR3: TGTGCCATCAGTGAGCCGAGAGGGCTAGCGGGGGCCGGGGAGCTGTTTTTT. It codes for CAISEPRGLAGAGELFF.

This chain uses TRBV11-2 with TRBJ1-1; D ambiguous. Trimming removed 1 base from V and 4 bases from J, with 4 bases in between. Germline V gene data show CDR1 as SGHAT and CDR2 as FQNNGV. The CDR3 runs 12 residues. CDR3 sequence reads: CASSLAGTEAFF. The CDR3 DNA follows: TGTGCCAGCAGCTTAGCGGGCACTGAAGCTTTCTTT.

Note on this clone: One junction end disagrees with the germline gene, perhaps due to a read error. The J gene is TRBJ2-1, the V gene TRBV30, with D tentatively TRBD2 (5 bases). The CDR3 has 12 residues. Germline values: CDR1 GTSNPN, CDR2 SVGIG (reference sequence). The CDR3 nucleotides are TGTGCCTGGAGTGTTGGAACCCCTGACGGGGTCTTC. Translation gives CAWSVGTPDGVF.

The chain recombines TRBV5-4 with TRBJ2-5, with TRBD1 matching over 7 bases. The germline V gene encodes CDR1 SGHNT and CDR2 YYREEE (reference sequence). V dropped 3 bases and J dropped 1; count of bases not matched to a gene: 3. This CDR3 comprises 14 residues. CDR3 DNA: TGTGCCAGCAGCTGGGGGACAGCCCAAGAGACCCAGTACTTC. Its translation is CASSWGTAQETQYF.

The V gene is TRBV29-1, the J gene TRBJ2-7; D may match TRBD1 or TRBD2 (6 bases each). CDR3 length: 14 residues. Germline loops: CDR1 SQVTM, CDR2 ANQGSEA. The germline V and J ends were trimmed by 4 bases and 5 bases, with 18 bases remaining between them. The CDR3 region is CSVGRGQGIHEQYF. Here the CDR3 DNA reads TGCAGCGTTGGCCGGGGGCAGGGGATCCACGAGCAGTACTTC.

The rearrangement links TRBV7-4 to TRBJ1-6; D is perhaps TRBD1 (6 bases). In germline, CDR1 is SGHVT, CDR2 SQSDAQ. This CDR3 comprises 15 residues. V was shortened by 4 bases and J by 9 bases, with 16 bases between the two germline ends. The CDR3 protein is CASSSGGPGGSPLHF. CDR3 sequence (DNA): TGTGCCAGCAGCTCCGGGGGGCCCGGGGGTTCACCCCTCCACTTT.

The chain links TRBV29-1 to TRBJ2-5; TRBD1 or TRBD2 may be the D gene (5 bases each). This CDR3 comprises 12 residues. Germline V gene data show CDR1 as SQVTM and CDR2 as ANQGSEA. The ends were cut back, 7 bases at V and 7 bases at J, with 16 bases in the middle. In DNA form, the CDR3 reads TGCAGCGGGGGGAGTATGGGGCGGACCCAGTACTTC. This encodes CSGGSMGRTQYF.

The table lists this clone with a few counts. The chain combines TRBV5-1 with TRBJ2-2; D remains unclear. Germline CDR1 and CDR2: SGHRS and YFSETQ. The CDR3 is 14 residues long. Trimming cost V 0 bases and J 0 bases, with 3 bases left between them. CDR3 protein: CASSLGSNTGELFF. In nucleotides, the CDR3 is TGCGCCAGCAGCTTGGGATCGAACACCGGGGAGCTGTTTTTT.

This clone occurred a few times. The chain carries TRBV28 and TRBJ2-1, with D perhaps matching TRBD2 (6 bases). The CDR3 runs 15 residues. V was pared by 3 bases and J by 8 bases, with 17 bases between. The germline CDR1 and CDR2 sequences are MDHEN and SYDVKM. For the CDR3, the DNA is TGTGCCAGCAGTTTCCCGCACCCCCCGGGGGATGAGCAGTTCTTC. Its protein product is CASSFPHPPGDEQFF.

This clone was seen a few times. This sequence joins TRBV2 and TRBJ2-5, with D unclear. Germline CDR1 reads SNHLY; CDR2 reads FYNNEI. This CDR3 is built from 10 residues. Between the trimmed V and J ends, which lost 8 bases and 5 bases, there was a span of 6 bases. CDR3 sequence: CASSRETQYF. CDR3 sequence (DNA): TGTGCCAGCTCCAGGGAGACCCAGTACTTC.

J is TRBJ1-1 and V is TRBV7-2; 11 bases align to TRBD1. Germline loops: CDR1 SGHTA, CDR2 FQGNSA. The CDR3 is made up of 14 amino acids. Unmatched junction bases numbered 9, after V lost 5 bases and J lost 10 bases. The CDR3 region is CASSTGQGVLGAFF. In nucleotides, the CDR3 is TGTGCCAGCAGCACGGGACAGGGGGTTCTGGGAGCTTTCTTT.

The rearrangement uses TRBV6-5 and TRBJ2-7; no definite D call. V was pared by 6 bases and J by 0 bases, with 6 bases between. Germline loops: CDR1 MNHEY, CDR2 SVGAGI. CDR3 length equals 12 residues. In DNA, the CDR3 is TGTGCCAGCAGAGCGAGCTCCTACGAGCAGTACTTC. Residues: CASRASSYEQYF.